This T cell receptor (beta chain) is drawn from a study of cytomegalovirus exposure and HLA in healthy donors. The study's findings and limits: The presence/absence work took it that sequencing depth was about the same across donors. Looking again later, the authors saw that most CMV-associated TCR beta chains seemed HLA-restricted. In vitro experiments confirmed that three CMV-associated chains were specific for CMV antigens.

Trimming took 4 bases from V and 7 from J; bases not matched to a gene: 7. Germline CDR1 reads MNHEY; CDR2 reads SMNVEV (reference sequence). This CDR3 region has 14 residues. The PCR ran on 60 Vbeta and 13 Jbeta primers. The assay was immunoSEQ multiplex PCR, and TCRdb's table has in-frame clones only and misses some. The table records about 170,000 clones, almost 85% of them present only once. Only a few counts were recorded for this clone. Antigen unknown. The source of this sequence is a boy younger than 10 in good health and CMV-seronegative. The chain carries TRBV27 and TRBJ1-2; 9 bases are shared with TRBD1. The sample taken for sequencing was PBMCs. CDR3 in amino acids: CASSSPGQGSGYTF. CDR3 nucleotide sequence: TGTGCCAGCAGTTCCCCGGGACAGGGCTCTGGCTACACCTTC.